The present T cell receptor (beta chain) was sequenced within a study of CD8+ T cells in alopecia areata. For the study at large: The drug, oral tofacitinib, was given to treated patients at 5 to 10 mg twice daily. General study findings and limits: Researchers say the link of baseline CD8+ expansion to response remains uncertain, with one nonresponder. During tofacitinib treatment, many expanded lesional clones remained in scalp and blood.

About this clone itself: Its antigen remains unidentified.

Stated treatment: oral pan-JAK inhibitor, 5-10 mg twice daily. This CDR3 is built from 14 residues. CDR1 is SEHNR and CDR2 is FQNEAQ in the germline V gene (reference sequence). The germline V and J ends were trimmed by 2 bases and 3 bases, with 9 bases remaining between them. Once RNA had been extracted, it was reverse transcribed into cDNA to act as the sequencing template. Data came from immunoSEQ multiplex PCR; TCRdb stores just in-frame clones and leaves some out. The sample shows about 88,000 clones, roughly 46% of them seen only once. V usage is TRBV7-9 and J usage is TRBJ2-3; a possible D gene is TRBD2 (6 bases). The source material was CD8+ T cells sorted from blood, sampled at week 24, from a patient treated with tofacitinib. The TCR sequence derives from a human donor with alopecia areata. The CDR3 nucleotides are TGTGCCAGCAGCTTAATTGGAGGGACAGATACGCAGTATTTT. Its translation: CASSLIGGTDTQYF.